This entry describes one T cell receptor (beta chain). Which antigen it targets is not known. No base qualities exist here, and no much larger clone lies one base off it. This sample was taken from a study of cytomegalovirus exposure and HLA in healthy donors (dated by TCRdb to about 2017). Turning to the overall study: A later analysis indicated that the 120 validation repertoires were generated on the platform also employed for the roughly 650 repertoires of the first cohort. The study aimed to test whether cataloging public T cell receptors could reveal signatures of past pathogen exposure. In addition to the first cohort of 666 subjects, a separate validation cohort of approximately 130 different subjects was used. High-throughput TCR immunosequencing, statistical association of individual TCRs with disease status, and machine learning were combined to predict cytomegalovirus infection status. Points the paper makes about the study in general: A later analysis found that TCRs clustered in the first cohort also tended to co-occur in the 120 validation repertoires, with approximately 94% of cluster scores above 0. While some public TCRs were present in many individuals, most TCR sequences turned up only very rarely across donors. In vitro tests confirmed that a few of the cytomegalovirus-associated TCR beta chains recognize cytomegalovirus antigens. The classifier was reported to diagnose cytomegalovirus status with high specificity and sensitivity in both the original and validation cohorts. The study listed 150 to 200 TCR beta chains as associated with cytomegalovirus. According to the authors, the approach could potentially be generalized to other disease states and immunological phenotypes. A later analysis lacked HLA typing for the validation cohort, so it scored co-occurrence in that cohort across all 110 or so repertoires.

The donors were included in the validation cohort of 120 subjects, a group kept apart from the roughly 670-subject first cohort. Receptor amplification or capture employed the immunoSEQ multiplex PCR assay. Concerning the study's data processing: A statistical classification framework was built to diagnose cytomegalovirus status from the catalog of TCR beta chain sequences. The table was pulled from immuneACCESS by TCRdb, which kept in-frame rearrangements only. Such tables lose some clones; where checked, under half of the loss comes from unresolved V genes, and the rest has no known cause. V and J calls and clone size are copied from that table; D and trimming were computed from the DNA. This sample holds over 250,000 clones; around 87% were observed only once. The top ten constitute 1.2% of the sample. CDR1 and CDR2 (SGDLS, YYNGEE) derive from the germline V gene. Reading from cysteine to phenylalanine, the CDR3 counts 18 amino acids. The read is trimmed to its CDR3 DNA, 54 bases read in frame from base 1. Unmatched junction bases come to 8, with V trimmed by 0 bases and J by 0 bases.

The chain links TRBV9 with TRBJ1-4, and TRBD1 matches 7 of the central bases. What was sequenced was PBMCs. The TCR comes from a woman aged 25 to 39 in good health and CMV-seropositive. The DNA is TGTGCCAGCAGCGTAGTCGGGACAGACACTGCAACTAATGAAAAACTGTTTTTT. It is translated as CASSVVGTDTATNEKLFF.